This T cell receptor beta chain comes out of a study of shared clonotypes between healthy human individuals. The germline gives CDR1 SGHAT, CDR2 FQNNGV. V shed 3 bases and J 3 bases; nucleotides not matched to a gene: 13. The length of the CDR3 is 18 residues. On this clone: Its antigen remains unidentified.

Study-wide results and limits: Across subsets, estimated richness was generally greater for naive than for memory populations. The study found lower generation probabilities in non-shared clonotypes than in those shared by all four donors.

This table comes from immunoSEQ multiplex PCR, and its TCRdb copy is limited to in-frame clones, with some not included. The table includes around 350,000 clones, more than 60% detected once. Sequenced material: memory CD4+ T cells sorted from blood. As to subset: CD45RA-negative fraction. The sequence was collected from a man aged 25 to 40 in good health. The chain recombines TRBV11-2 with TRBJ2-7; 11 positions match TRBD2. CDR3 region: CASSFWEALAGDLYEQYF. CDR3 DNA sequence: TGTGCCAGCAGCTTTTGGGAAGCACTAGCGGGAGACCTCTACGAGCAGTACTTC.